This T cell receptor beta chain comes out of a study of blood T cell repertoires in COVID-19. The repertoire was sequenced with immunoSEQ multiplex PCR; TCRdb's copy has only in-frame clones and lacks some. Counted here are around 19,000 clones, around 89% occurring once; the ten biggest clones make up about 7.4%. The sequenced sample consisted of peripheral blood. This TCR came from a woman in her sixties with active COVID-19.

The CDR3 DNA reads as TGTGCCAGCAGCTTATGGGGACAGGGATTGAATGAAAAACTGTTTTTT. The encoded protein is CASSLWGQGLNEKLFF. This chain uses TRBV7-9 with TRBJ1-4; the match to TRBD1 covers 9 bases. Trimming at V came to 2 bases and at J to 5 bases, leaving 6 bases not matched to a gene. The CDR3 sequence is 16 residues long. CDR1 and CDR2 (germline): SEHNR, FQNEAQ (reference sequence).